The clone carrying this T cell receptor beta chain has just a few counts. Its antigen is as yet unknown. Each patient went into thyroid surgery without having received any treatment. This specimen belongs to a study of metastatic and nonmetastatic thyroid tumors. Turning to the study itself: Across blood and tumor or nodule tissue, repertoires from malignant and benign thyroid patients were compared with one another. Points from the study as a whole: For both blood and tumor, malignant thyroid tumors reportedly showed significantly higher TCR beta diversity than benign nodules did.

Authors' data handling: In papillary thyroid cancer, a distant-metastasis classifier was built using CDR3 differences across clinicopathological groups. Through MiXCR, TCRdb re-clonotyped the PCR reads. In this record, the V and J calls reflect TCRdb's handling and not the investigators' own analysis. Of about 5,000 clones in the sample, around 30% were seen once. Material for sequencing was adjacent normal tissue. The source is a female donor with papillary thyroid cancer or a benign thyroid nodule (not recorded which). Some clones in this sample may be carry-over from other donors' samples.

CDR3 loop: CASTESYEQYF. DNA of the CDR3: TGTGCCAGCACAGAGTCCTACGAGCAGTACTTC. V is TRBV2 and J is TRBJ2-7; no firm D call. Germline CDR1 is SNHLY and CDR2 is FYNNEI. The CDR3 has 11 amino acids. The V end lost 7 bases, the J end lost 1 base, and 5 bases lay between the germline ends.